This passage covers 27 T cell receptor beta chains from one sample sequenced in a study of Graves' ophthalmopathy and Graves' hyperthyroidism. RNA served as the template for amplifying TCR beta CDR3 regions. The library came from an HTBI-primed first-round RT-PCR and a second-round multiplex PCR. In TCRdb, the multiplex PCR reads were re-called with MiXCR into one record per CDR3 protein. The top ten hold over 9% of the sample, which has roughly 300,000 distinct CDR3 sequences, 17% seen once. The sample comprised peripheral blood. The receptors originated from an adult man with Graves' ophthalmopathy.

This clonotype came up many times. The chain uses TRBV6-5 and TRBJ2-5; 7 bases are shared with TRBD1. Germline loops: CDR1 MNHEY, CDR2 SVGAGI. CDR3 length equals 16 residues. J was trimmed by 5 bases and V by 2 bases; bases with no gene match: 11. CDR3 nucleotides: TGTGCCAGCAGTTACACAACGACAGGGAATAGGGAGACCCAGTACTTC. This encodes CASSYTTTGNRETQYF.

As DNA, the CDR3 is TGTGCCAGCAGTGAAGCGCAGGGGTTGGCATCCTACGAGCAGTACTTC. Its protein is CASSEAQGLASYEQYF. V and J are TRBV2 and TRBJ2-7; weak D call: TRBD1 (6 bases). The CDR3 loop spans 16 amino acids. Germline lookup yields CDR1 SNHLY and CDR2 FYNNEI. Trimming shortened V by 0 bases and J by 1 base, and 13 bases separated the two germline ends.

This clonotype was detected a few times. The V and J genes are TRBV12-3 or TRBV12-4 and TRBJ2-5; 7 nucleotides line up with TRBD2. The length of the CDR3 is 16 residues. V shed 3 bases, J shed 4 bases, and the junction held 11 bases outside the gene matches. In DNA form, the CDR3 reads TGTGCCAGCAGTTTGGCTCGCGGTGGGAGGGGAGAGACCCAGTACTTC. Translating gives CASSLARGGRGETQYF.

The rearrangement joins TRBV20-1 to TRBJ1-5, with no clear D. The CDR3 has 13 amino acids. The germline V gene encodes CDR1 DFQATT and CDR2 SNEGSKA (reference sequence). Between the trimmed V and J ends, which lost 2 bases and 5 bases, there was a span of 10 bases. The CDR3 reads CSARKRIDQPQHF. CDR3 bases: TGCAGTGCTAGAAAAAGGATAGATCAGCCCCAGCATTTT.

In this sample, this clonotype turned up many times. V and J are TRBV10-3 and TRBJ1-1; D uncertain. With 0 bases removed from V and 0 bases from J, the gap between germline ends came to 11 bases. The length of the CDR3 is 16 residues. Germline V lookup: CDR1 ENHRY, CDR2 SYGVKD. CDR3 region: CAISESRVLLNTEAFF. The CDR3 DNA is TGTGCCATCAGTGAGTCCCGGGTGTTGTTGAACACTGAAGCTTTCTTT.

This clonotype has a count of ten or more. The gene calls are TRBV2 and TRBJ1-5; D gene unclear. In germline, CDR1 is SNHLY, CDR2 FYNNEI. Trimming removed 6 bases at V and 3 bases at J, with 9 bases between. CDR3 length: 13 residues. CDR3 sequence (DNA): TGTGCCAGCAGCAGGAGCCCCAATCAGCCCCAGCATTTT. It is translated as CASSRSPNQPQHF.

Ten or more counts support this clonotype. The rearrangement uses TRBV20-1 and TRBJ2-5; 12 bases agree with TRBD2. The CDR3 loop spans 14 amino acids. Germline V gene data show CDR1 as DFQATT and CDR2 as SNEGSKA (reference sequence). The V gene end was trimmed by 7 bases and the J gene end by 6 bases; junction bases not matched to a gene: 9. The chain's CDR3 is CSVRLAGEIKTQYF. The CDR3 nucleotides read TGCAGTGTTCGACTAGCGGGAGAAATTAAGACCCAGTACTTC.

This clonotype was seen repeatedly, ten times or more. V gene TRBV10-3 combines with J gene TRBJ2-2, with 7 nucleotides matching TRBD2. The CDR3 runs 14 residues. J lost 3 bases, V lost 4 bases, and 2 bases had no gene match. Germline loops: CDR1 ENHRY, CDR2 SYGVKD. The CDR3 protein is CAISGTRDTGELFF. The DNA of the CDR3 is TGTGCCATCAGTGGGACTAGGGACACCGGGGAGCTGTTTTTT.

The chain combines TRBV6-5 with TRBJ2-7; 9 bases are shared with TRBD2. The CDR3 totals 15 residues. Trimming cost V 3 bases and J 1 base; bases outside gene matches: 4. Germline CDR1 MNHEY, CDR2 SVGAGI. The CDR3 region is CASSYVSGSSYEQYF. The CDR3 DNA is TGTGCCAGCAGTTATGTTAGCGGGAGTTCCTACGAGCAGTACTTC.

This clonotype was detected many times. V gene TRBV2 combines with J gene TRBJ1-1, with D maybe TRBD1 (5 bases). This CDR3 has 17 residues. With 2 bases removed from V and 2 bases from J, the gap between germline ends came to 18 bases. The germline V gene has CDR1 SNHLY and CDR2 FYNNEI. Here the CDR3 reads CASSERALTTANTEAFF. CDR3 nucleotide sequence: TGTGCCAGCAGTGAACGAGCCCTGACGACAGCCAACACTGAAGCTTTCTTT.

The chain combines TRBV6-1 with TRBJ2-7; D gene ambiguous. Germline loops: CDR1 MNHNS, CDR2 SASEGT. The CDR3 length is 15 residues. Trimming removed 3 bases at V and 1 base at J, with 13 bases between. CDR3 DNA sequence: TGTGCCAGCAGTGAGATTTGGGGTGAATCCTACGAGCAGTACTTC. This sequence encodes CASSEIWGESYEQYF.

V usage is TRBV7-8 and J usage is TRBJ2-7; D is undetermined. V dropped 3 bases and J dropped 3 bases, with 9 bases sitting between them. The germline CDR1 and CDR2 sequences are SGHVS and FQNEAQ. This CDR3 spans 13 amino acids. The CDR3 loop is CASSLSYHYEQYF. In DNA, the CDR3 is TGTGCCAGCAGCTTGAGTTATCACTACGAGCAGTACTTC.

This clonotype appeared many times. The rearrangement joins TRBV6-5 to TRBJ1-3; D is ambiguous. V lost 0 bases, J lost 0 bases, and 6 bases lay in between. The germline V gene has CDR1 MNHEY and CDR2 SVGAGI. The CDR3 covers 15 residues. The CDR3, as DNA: TGTGCCAGCAGTTACTCTGGGGACTCTGGAAACACCATATATTTT. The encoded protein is CASSYSGDSGNTIYF.

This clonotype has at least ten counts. The CDR3 DNA follows: TGTGCCAGCAGTTTCCGGCGTGAGTCTAACTATGGCTACACCTTC. Translating gives CASSFRRESNYGYTF. V gene TRBV27 combines with J gene TRBJ1-2; D ambiguous. Trimming removed 3 bases at V and 0 bases at J, with 11 bases between. Germline-derived CDR1 and CDR2 are MNHEY and SMNVEV (reference sequence). This CDR3 has 15 residues.

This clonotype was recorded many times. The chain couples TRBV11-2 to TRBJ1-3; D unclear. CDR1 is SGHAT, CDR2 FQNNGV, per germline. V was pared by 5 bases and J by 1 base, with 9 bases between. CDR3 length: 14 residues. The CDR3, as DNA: TGTGCCAGCAGCCAAGACATTTCTGGAAACACCATATATTTT. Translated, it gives CASSQDISGNTIYF.

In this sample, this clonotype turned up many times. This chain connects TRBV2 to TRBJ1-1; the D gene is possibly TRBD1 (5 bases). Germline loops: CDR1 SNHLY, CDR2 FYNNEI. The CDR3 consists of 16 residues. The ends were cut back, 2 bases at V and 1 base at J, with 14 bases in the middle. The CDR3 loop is CASSEMAAGTNTEAFF. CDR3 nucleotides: TGTGCCAGCAGTGAAATGGCCGCGGGGACGAACACTGAAGCTTTCTTT.

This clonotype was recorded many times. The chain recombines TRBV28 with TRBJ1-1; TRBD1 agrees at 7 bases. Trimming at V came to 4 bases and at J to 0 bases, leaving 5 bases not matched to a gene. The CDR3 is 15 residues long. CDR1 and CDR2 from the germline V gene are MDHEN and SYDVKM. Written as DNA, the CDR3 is TGTGCCAGCAGTTCGGACAGGTTGATGAACACTGAAGCTTTCTTT. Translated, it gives CASSSDRLMNTEAFF.

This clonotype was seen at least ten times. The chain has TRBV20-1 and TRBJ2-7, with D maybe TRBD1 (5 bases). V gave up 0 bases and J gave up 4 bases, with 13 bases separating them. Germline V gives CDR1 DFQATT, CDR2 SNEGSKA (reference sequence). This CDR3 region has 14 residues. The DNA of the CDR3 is TGCAGTGCTAGAGAAGGACAAATACTTTACGAGCAGTACTTC. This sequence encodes CSAREGQILYEQYF.

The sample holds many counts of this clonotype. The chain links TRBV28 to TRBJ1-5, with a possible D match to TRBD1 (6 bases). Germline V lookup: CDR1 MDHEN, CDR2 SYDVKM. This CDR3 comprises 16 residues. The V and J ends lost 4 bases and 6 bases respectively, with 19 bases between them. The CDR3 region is CASSSWGRGRSQPQHF. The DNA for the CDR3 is TGTGCCAGCAGTTCCTGGGGCAGGGGAAGGAGTCAGCCCCAGCATTTT.

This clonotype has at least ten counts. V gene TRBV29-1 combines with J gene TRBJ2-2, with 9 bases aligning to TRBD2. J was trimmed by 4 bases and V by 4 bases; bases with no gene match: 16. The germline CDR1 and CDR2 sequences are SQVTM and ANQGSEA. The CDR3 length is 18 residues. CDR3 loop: CSVGPAAFGGGVTGELFF. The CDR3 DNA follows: TGCAGCGTTGGGCCCGCGGCGTTCGGCGGGGGGGTCACCGGGGAGCTGTTTTTT.

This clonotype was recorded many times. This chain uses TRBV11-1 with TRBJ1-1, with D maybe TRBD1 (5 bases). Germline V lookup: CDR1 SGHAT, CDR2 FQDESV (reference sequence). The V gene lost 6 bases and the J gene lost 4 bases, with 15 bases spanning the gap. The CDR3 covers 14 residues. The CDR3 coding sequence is TGTGCCAGCAGTCGCGGGGACCTCCCCACTGAAGCTTTCTTT. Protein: CASSRGDLPTEAFF.

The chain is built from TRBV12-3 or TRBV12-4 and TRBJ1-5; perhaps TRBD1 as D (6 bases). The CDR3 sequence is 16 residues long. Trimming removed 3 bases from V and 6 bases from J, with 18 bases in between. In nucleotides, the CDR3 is TGTGCCAGCAGTTTCTTTATTCGGGGGGCACTTCAGCCCCAGCATTTT. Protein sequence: CASSFFIRGALQPQHF.

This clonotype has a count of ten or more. DNA for the CDR3: TGCGCCAGCAGCTTACCGACCGGTACCTACGAGCAGTACTTC. It yields the protein CASSLPTGTYEQYF. V and J are TRBV5-1 and TRBJ2-7; D unresolved. CDR1 and CDR2 (germline): SGHRS, YFSETQ. V lost 2 bases and J lost 2, with 11 bases in between. The CDR3 extends over 14 amino acids.

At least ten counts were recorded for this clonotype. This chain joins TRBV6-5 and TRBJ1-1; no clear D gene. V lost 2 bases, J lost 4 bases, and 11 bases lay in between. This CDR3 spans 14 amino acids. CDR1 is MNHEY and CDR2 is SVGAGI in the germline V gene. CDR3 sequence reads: CASSYRPAPTEAFF. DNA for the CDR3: TGTGCCAGCAGTTACAGGCCGGCCCCCACTGAAGCTTTCTTT.

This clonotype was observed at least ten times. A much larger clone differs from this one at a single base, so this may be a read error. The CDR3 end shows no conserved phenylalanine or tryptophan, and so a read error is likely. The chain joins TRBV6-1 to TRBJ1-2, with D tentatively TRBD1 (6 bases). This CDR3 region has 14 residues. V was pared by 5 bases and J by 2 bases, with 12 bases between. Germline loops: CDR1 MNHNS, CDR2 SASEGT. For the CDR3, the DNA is TGTGCCAGCAGTCCGACAGGAGCAAACTATGGCTACACCTCC. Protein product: CASSPTGANYGYTS.

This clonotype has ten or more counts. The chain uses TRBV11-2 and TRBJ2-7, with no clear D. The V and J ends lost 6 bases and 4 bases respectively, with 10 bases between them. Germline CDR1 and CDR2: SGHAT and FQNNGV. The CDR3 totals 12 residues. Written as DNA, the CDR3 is TGTGCCAGCAGAACGCTGGGGTACGAGCAGTACTTC. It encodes CASRTLGYEQYF. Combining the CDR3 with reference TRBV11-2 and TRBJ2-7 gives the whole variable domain EAGVAQSPRYKIIEKRQSVAFWCNPISGHATLYWYQQILGQGPKLLIQFQNNGVVDDSQLPKDRFSAERLKGVDSTLKIQPAKLEDSAVYLCASRTLGYEQYFGPGTRLTVT.

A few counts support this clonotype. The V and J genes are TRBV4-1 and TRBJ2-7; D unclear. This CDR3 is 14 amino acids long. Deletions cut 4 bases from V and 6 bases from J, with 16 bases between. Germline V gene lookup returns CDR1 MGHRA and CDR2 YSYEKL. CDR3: CASSPLTGVAEQYF. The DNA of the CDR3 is TGCGCCAGCAGCCCTCTTACCGGAGTGGCCGAGCAGTACTTC.